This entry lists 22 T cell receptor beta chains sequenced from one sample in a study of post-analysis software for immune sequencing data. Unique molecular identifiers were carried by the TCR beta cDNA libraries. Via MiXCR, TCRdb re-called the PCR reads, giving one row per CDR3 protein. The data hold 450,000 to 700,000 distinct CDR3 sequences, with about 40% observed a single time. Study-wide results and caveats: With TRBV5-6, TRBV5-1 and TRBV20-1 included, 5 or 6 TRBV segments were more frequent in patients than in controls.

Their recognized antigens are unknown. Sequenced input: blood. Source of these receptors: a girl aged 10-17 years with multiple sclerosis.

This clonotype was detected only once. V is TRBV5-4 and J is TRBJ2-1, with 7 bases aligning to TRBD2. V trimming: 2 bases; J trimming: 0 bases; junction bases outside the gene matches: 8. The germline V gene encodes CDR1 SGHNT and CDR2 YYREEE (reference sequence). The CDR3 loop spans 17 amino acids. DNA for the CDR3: TGTGCCAGCAGCTTTGACGCCGGACTAGTCTCCTACAATGAGCAGTTCTTC. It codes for CASSFDAGLVSYNEQFF.

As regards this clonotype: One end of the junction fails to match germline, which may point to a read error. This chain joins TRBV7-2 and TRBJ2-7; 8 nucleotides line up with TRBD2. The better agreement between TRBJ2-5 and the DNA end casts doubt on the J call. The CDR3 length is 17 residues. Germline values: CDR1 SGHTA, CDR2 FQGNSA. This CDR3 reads CASSLGSLAGGGETQYF. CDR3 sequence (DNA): TGTGCAAGCAGCTTAGGATCGCTAGCGGGCGGGGGAGAGACCCAGTACTTC.

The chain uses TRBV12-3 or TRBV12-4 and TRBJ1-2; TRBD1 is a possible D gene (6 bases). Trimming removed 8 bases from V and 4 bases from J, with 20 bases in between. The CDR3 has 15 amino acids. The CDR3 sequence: CASGPGRGHVYGYTF. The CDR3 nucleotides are TGTGCCAGCGGGCCCGGGCGGGGGCATGTCTATGGCTACACCTTC.

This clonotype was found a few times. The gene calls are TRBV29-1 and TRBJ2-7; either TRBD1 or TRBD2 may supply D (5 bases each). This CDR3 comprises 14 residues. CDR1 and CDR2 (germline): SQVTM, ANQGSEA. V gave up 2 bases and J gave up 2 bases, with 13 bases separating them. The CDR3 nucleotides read TGCAGCGTTGAAAGGGGCGAGGGTACCTACGAGCAGTACTTC. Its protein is CSVERGEGTYEQYF.

DNA for the CDR3: TGTGCCAGCAGTCTTGGGGACGGGCGCCGATATGGCTACACCTTC. This gives the protein CASSLGDGRRYGYTF. The genes are TRBV12-3 or TRBV12-4 and TRBJ1-2, with D possibly matching TRBD1 (5 bases). The V gene lost 5 bases and the J gene lost 5 bases, with 18 bases spanning the gap. This CDR3 contains 15 residues.

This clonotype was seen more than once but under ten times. The CDR3: CASSLVAAFNQPQHF. In DNA form, the CDR3 reads TGTGCCAGCAGCTTAGTGGCAGCCTTTAATCAGCCCCAGCATTTT. The chain carries TRBV7-6 and TRBJ1-5; D unresolved. CDR1 and CDR2 from the germline V gene are SGHVS and FNYEAQ. Trimming left V 1 base short and J 4 bases short, with 11 bases between. This CDR3 has 15 amino acids.

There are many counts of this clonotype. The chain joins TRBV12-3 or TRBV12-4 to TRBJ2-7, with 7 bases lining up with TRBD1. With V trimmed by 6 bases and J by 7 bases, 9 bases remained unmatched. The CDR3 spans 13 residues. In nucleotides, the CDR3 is TGTGCCAGCAGCCCTACAGGGGTGCGGGAGCAGTACTTC. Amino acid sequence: CASSPTGVREQYF.

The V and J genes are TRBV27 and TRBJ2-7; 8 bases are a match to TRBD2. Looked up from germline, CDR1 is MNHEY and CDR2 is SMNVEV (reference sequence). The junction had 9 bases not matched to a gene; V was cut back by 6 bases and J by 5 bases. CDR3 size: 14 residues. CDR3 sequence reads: CASRTGLARHEQYF. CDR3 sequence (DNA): TGTGCCAGCAGGACTGGACTAGCAAGGCACGAGCAGTACTTC.

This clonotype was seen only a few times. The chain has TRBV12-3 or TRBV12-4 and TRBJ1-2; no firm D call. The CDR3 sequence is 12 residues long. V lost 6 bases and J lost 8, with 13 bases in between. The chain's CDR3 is CASRDSVRGYTF. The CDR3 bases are TGTGCCAGCAGGGATTCTGTTCGGGGCTACACCTTC.

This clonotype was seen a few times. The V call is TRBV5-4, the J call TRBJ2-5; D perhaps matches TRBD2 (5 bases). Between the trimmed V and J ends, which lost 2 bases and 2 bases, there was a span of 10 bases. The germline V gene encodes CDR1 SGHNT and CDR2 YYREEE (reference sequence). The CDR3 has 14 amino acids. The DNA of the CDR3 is TGTGCCAGCAGCTTCCGGGATACACAAGAGACCCAGTACTTC. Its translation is CASSFRDTQETQYF.

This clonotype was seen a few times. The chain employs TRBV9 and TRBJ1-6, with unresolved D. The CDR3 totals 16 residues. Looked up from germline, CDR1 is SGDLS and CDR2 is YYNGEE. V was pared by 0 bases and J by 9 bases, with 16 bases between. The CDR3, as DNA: TGTGCCAGCAGCGTAGGGCAGTTAAGCGGTACTTCACCCCTCCACTTT. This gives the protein CASSVGQLSGTSPLHF.

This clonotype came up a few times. CDR3 coding DNA: TGCAGTGCTAGAGCAACAGGGGCGCGGAGGGATACGCAGTATTTT. Residues: CSARATGARRDTQYF. V gene TRBV20-1 combines with J gene TRBJ2-3; 7 nucleotides match TRBD1. This CDR3 is built from 15 residues. Germline V gives CDR1 DFQATT, CDR2 SNEGSKA (reference sequence). Trimming at V came to 1 base and at J to 6 bases, leaving 10 bases not matched to a gene.

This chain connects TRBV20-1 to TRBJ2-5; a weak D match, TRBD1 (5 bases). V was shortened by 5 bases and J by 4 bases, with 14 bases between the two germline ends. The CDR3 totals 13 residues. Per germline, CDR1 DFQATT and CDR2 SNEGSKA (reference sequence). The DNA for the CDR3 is TGCAGTGCTTTGCCCAGGGTGGGAGAGACCCAGTACTTC. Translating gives CSALPRVGETQYF.

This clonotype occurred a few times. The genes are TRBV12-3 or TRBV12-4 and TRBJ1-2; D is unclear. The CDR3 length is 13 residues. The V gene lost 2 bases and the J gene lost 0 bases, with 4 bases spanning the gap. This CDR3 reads CASSLQTNYGYTF. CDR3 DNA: TGTGCCAGCAGTTTACAGACTAACTATGGCTACACCTTC.

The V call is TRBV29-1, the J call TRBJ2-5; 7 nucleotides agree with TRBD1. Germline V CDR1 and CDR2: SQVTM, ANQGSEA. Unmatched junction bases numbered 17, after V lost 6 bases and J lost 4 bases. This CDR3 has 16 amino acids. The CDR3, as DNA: TGCAGCGTCCAACAGGGGTATACATGGGTGGGAGAGACCCAGTACTTC. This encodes CSVQQGYTWVGETQYF.

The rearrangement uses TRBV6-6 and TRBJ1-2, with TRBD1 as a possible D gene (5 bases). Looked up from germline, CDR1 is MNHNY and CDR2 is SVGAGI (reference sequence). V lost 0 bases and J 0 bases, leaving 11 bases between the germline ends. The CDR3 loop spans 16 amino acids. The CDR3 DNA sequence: TGTGCCAGCAGTTACTCCGAAACAGGTTCTAACTATGGCTACACCTTC. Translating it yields CASSYSETGSNYGYTF.

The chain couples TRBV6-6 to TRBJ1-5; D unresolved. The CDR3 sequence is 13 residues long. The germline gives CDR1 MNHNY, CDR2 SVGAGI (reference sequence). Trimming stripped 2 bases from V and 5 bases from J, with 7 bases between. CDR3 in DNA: TGTGCCAGCAGTTACGCTATGGATCAGCCCCAGCATTTT. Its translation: CASSYAMDQPQHF.

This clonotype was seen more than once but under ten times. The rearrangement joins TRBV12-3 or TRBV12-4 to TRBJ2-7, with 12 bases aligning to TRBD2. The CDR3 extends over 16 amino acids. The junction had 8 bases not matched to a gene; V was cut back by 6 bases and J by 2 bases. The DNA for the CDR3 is TGTGCCAGCAGGGCCTCTCGGACTAGCGGGACCTACGAGCAGTACTTC. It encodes CASRASRTSGTYEQYF.

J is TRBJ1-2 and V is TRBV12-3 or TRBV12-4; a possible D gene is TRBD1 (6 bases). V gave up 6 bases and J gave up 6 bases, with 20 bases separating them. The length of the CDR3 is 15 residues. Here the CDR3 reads CASRPTTGGLDGYTF. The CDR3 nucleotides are TGTGCCAGCAGACCGACGACAGGAGGTTTGGATGGCTACACCTTC.

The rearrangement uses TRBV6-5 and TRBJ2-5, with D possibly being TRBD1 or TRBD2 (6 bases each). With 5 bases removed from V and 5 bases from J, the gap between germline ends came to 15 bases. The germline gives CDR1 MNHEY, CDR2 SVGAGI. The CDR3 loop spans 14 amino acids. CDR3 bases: TGTGCCAGCAGTACCTGGAGGGGGACGGAGACCCAGTACTTC. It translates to CASSTWRGTETQYF.

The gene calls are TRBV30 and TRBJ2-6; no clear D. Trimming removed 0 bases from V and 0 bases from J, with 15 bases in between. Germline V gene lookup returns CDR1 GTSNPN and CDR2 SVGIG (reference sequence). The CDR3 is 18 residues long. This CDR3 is CAWSVRWGLGSGANVLTF. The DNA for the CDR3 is TGTGCCTGGAGTGTACGATGGGGTCTCGGCTCTGGGGCCAACGTCCTGACTTTC. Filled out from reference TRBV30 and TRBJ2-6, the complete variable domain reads SQTIHQWPATLVQPVGSPLSLECTVEGTSNPNLYWYRQAAGRGLQLLFYSVGIGQISSEVPQNLSASRPQDRQFILSSKKLLLSDSGFYLCAWSVRWGLGSGANVLTFGAGSRLTVL.

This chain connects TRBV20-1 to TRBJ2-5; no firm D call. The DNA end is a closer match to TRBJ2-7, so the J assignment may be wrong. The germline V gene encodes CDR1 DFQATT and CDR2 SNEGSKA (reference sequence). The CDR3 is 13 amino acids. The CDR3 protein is CSADPSSSYEQYF. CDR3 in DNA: TGCAGTGCCGACCCATCCTCATCCTACGAGCAGTACTTC.